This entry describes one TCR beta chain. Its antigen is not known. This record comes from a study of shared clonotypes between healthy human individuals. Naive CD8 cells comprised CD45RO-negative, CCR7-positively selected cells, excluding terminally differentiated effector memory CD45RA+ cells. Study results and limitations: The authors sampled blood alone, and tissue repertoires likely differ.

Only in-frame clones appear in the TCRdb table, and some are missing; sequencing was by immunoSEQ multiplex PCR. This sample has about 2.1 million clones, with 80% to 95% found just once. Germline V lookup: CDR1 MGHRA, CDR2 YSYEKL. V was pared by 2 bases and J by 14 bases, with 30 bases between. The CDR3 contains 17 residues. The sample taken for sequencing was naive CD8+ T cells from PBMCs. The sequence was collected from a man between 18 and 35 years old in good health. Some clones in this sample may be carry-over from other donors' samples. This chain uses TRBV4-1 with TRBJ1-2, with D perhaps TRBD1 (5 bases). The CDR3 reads CASSQNLPGLSPIPWTF. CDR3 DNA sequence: TGCGCCAGCAGCCAAAATCTTCCGGGACTTTCCCCCATCCCGTGGACCTTC.